This TCR beta chain was retrieved from a study of regulatory T cells in long-lasting Graves disease. The sample's time point: newly diagnosed GD, antithyroid drugs for less than 3 months. After RNA was extracted from PBMCs, the TCR library was made from it. Libraries of TCR beta came from iRepertoire HTBI primers plus Arm-PCR of CDR3 regions. TCRdb re-derived calls from the multiplex PCR reads in MiXCR, one entry per CDR3 protein. In the table there are 400,000 to 500,000 distinct CDR3 sequences, about a sixth of which are singletons. Trimming at V came to 3 bases and at J to 2 bases, leaving 10 bases not matched to a gene. The CDR3 covers 17 residues. The germline gives CDR1 LGHNA, CDR2 YSLEER. This clonotype has at least ten counts. The sample was also linked to a second study, of T cells in Graves' hyperthyroidism and ophthalmopathy. Per that paper: Within blood appeared most thyroid clonotypes that had expanded above 0.001.

The TCR comes from a young woman with Graves disease. The specimen comprised peripheral blood mononuclear cells (PBMCs), sampled at new diagnosis, from a patient treated with antithyroid drugs. The chain links TRBV4-3 to TRBJ2-7, with TRBD2 identical over 10 bases. DNA for the CDR3: TGCGCCAGCAGCCAGGCCCTGCTAGCGGGAGATACCTACGAGCAGTACTTC. Amino acid sequence: CASSQALLAGDTYEQYF.